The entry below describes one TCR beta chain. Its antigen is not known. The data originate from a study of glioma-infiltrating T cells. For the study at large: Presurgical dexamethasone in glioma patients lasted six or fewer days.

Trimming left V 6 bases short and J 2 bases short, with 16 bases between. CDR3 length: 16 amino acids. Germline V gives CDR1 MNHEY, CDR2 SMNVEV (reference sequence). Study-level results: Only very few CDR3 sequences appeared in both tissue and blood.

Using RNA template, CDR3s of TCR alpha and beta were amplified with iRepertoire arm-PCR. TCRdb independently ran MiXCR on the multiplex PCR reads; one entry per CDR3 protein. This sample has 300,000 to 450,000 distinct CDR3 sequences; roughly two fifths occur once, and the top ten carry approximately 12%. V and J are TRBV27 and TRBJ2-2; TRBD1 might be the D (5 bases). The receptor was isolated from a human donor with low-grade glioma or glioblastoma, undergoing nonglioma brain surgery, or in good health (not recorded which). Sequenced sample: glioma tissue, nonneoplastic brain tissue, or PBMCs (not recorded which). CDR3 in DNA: TGTGCCAGCAGACCACCCGGACACCTAAACACCGGGGAGCTGTTTTTT. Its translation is CASRPPGHLNTGELFF.